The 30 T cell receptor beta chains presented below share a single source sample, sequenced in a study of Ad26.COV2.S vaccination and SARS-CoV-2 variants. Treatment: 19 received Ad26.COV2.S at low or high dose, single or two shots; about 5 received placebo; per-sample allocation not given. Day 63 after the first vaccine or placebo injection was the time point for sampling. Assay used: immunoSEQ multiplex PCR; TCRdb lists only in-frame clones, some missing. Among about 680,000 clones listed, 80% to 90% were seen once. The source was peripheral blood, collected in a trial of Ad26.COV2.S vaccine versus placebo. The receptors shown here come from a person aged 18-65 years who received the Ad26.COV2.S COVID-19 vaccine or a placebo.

CDR3 loop: CAISESGGLAGVYEQYF. The CDR3 DNA follows: TGTGCCATCAGTGAGTCGGGTGGACTAGCGGGAGTCTACGAGCAGTACTTC. This chain uses TRBV10-3 with TRBJ2-7, with TRBD2 identical over 13 bases. CDR1 and CDR2 (germline): ENHRY, SYGVKD. The CDR3 loop spans 17 amino acids. The V and J ends lost 0 bases and 3 bases, in that order; junction bases with no gene match: 5.

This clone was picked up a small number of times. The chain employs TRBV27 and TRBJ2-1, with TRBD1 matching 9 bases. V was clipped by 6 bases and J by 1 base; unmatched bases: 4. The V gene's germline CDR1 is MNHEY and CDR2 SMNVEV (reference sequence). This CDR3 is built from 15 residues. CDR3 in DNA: TGTGCCAGCAGGGCCGGGACAGGGTCCTACAATGAGCAGTTCTTC. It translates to CASRAGTGSYNEQFF.

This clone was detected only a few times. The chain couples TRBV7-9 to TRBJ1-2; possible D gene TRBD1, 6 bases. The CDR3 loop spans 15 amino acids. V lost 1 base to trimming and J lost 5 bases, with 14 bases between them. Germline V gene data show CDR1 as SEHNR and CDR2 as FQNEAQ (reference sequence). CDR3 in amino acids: CASSLESRGWYGYTF. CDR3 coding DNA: TGTGCCAGCAGCTTAGAAAGCAGGGGATGGTATGGCTACACCTTC.

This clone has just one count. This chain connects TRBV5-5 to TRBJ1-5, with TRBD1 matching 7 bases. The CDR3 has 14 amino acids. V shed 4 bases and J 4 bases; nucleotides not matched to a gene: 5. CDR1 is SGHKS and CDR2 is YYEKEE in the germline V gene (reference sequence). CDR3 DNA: TGTGCCAGCAGCCCCGACAGGGAGAATCAGCCCCAGCATTTT. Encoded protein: CASSPDRENQPQHF.

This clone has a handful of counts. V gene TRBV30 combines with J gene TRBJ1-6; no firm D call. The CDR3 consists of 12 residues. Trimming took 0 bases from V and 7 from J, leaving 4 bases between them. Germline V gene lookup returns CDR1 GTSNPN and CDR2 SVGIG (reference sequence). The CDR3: CAWSVGNSPLHF. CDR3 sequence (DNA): TGTGCCTGGAGTGTGGGGAATTCACCCCTCCACTTT.

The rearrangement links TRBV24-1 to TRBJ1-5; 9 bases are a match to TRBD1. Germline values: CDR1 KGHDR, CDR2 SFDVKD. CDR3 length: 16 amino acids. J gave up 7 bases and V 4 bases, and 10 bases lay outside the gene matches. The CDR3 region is CATSEEGQGGSQPQHF. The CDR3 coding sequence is TGTGCCACCAGTGAAGAGGGACAGGGAGGGAGCCAGCCCCAGCATTTT.

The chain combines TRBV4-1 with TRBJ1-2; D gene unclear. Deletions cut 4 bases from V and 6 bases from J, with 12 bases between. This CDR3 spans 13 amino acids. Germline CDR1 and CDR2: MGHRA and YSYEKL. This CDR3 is CASSLTNVDGYTF. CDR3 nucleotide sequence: TGCGCCAGCAGCCTTACTAACGTGGATGGCTACACCTTC.

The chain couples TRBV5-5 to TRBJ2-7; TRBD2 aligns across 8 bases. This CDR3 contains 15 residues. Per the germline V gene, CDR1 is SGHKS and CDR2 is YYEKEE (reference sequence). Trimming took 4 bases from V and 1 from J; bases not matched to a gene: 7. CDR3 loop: CASSLTTSGSYEQYF. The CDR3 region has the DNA TGTGCCAGCAGCCTTACTACTAGCGGTTCCTACGAGCAGTACTTC.

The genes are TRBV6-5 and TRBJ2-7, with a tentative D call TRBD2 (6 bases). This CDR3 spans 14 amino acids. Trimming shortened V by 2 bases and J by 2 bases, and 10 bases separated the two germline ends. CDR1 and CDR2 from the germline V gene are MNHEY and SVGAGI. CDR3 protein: CASSYNRETYEQYF. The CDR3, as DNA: TGTGCCAGCAGTTACAATCGGGAGACCTACGAGCAGTACTTC.

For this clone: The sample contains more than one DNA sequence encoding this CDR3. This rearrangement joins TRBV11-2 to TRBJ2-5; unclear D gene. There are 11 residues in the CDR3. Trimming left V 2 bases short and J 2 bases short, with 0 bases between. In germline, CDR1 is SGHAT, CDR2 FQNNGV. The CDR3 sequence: CASSLQETQYF. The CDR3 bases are TGTGCCAGCAGCTTACAAGAGACCCAGTACTTC.

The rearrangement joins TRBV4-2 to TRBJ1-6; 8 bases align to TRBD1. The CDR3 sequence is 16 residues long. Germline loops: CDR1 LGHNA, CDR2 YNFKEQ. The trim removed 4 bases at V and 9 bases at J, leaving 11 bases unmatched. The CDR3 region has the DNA TGTGCCAGCAGCCCTTCTAAGGGACAGGACCTTTCACCCCTCCACTTT. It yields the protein CASSPSKGQDLSPLHF.

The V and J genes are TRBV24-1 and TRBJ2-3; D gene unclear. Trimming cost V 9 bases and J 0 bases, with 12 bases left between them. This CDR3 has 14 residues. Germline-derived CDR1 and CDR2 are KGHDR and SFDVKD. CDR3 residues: CATAGLSSTDTQYF. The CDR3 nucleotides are TGTGCCACCGCCGGGCTGTCTAGCACAGATACGCAGTATTTT.

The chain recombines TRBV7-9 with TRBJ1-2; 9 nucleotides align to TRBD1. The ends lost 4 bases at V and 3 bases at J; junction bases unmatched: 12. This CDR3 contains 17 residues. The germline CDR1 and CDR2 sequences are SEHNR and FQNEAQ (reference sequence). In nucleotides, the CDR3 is TGTGCCAGCAGCTCTACCCCAATTCGGACAGGGGACTATGGCTACACCTTC. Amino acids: CASSSTPIRTGDYGYTF.

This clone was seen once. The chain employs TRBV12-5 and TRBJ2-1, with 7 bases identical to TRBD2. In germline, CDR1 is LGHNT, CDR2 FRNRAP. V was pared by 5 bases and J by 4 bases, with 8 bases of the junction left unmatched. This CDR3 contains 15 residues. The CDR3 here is CASGLGLGHYNEQFF. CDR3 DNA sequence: TGTGCTAGTGGTCTAGGACTAGGTCATTACAATGAGCAGTTCTTC.

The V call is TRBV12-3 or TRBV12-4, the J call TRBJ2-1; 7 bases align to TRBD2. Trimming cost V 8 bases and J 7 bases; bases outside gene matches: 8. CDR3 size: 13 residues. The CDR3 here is CASGLAGGNEQFF. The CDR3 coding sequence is TGTGCCAGCGGCTTAGCGGGTGGAAATGAGCAGTTCTTC.

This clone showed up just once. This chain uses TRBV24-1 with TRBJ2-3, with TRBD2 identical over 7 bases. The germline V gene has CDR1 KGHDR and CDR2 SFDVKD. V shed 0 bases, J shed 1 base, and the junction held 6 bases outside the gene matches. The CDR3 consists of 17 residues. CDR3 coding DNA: TGTGCCACCAGTGATTTGCCTAGTACTAGCGGCACAGATACGCAGTATTTT. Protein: CATSDLPSTSGTDTQYF.

The CDR3 sequence is CASGLGASGGLADTQYF. In DNA, the CDR3 is TGTGCTAGTGGTCTAGGGGCTAGCGGGGGACTTGCAGATACGCAGTATTTT. The gene calls are TRBV12-5 and TRBJ2-3, with TRBD2 matching over 10 bases. Germline V lookup: CDR1 LGHNT, CDR2 FRNRAP. V lost 5 bases to trimming and J lost 4 bases; unmatched junction nucleotides: 12. The CDR3 is made up of 17 amino acids.

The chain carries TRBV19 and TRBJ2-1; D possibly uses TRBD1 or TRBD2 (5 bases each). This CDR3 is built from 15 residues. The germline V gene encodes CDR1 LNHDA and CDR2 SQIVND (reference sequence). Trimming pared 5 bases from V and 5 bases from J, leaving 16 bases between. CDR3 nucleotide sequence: TGTGCCAGTAGTCAGACAGCGCGACTAAACAATGAGCAGTTCTTC. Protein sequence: CASSQTARLNNEQFF.

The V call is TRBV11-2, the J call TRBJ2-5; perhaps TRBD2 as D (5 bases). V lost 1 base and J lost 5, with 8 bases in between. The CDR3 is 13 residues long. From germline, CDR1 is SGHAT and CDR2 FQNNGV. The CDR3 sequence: CASSLASMETQYF. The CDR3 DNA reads TGTGCCAGCAGCTTAGCTAGCATGGAGACCCAGTACTTC.

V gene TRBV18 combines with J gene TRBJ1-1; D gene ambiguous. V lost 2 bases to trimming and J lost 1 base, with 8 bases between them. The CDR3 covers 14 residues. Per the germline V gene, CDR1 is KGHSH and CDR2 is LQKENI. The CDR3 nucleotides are TGTGCCAGCTCACCAGGTCAGGCGAACACTGAAGCTTTCTTT. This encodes CASSPGQANTEAFF.

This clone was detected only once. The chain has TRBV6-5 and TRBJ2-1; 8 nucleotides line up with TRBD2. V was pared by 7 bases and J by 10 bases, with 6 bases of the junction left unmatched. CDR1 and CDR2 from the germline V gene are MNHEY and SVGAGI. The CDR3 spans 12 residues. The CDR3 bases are TGTGCCAGCATTGCGGGAGGTGGAGAGCAGTTCTTC. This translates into CASIAGGGEQFF.

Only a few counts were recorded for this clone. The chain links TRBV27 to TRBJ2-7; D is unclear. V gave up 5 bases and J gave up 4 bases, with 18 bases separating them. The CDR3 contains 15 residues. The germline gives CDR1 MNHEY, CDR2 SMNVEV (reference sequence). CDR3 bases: TGTGCCAGCAGTCCCCCAAAGTACAATTTGTACGAGCAGTACTTC. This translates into CASSPPKYNLYEQYF.

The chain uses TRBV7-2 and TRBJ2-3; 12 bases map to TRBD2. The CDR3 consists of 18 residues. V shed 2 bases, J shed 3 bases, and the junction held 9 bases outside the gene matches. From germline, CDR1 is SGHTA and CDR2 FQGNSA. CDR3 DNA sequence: TGTGCCAGCAGCTTAACCGCCCGACTAGCGGGGGCGACAGATACGCAGTATTTT. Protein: CASSLTARLAGATDTQYF.

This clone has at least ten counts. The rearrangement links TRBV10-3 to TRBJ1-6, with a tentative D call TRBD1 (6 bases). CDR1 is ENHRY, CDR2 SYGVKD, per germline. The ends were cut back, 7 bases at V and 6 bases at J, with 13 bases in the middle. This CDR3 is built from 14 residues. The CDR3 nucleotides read TGTGCCATCACCTCACCAGGGGTTAATTCACCCCTCCACTTT. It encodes CAITSPGVNSPLHF.

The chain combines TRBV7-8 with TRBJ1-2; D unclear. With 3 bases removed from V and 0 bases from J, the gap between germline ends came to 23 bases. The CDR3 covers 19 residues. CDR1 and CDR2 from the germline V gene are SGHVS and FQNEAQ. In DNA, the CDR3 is TGTGCCAGCAGCTTTCTTACCTCTTCCGGGGTTCAAGCTAACTATGGCTACACCTTC. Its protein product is CASSFLTSSGVQANYGYTF.

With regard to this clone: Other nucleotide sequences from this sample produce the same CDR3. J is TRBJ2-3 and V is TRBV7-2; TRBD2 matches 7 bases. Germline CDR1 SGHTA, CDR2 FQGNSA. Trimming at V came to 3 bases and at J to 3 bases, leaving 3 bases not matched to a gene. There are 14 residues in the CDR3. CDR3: CASSLGSGTDTQYF. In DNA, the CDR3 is TGTGCCAGCAGCTTGGGTAGCGGGACAGATACGCAGTATTTT.

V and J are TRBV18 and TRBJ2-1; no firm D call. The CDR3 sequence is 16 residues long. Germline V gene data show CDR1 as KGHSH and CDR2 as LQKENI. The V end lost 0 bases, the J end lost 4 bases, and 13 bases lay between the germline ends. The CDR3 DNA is TGTGCCAGCTCACCACCGAAGACAATCTCGTACAATGAGCAGTTCTTC. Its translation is CASSPPKTISYNEQFF.

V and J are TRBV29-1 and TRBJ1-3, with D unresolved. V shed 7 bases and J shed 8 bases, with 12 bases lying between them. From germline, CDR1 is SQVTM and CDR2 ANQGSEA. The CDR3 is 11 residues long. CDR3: CSASSGDTIYF. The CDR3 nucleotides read TGCAGCGCCTCCTCCGGGGACACCATATATTTT.

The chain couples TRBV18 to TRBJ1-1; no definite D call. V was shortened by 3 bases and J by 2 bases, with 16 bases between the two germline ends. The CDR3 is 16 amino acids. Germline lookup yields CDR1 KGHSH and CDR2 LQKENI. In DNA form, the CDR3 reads TGTGCCAGCTCACCGTATGTGGAGGCGACCAACACTGAAGCTTTCTTT. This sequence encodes CASSPYVEATNTEAFF.

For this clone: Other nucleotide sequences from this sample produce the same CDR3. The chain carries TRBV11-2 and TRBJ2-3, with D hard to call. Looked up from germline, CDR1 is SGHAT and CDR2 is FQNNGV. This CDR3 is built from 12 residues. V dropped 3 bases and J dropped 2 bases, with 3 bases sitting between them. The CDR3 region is CASSFNTDTQYF. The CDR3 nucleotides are TGTGCCAGCAGCTTTAACACAGATACGCAGTATTTT.